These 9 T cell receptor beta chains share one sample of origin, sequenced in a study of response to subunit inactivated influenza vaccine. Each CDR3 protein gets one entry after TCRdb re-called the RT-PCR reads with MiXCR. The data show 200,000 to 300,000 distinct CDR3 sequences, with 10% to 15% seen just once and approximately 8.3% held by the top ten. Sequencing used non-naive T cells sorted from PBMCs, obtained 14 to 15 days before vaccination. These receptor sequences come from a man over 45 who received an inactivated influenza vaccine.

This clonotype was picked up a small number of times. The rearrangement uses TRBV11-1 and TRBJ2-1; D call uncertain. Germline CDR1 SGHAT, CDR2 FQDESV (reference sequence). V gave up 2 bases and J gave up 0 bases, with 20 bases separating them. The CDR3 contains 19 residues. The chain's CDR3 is CASSLPTFRRPSSYNEQFF. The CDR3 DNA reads TGTGCCAGCAGCTTACCCACTTTTAGACGGCCGAGCTCCTACAATGAGCAGTTCTTC.

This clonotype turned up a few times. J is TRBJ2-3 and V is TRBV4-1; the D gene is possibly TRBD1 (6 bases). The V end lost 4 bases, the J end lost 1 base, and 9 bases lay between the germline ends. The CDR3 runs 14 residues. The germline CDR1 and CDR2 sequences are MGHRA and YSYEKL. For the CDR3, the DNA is TGCGCCAGCAGCCCCAACAGGGGCACAGATACGCAGTATTTT. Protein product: CASSPNRGTDTQYF.

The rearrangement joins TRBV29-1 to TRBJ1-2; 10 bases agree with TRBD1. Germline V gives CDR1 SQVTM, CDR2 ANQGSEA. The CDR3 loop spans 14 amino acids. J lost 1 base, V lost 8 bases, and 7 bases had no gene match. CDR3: CSCSGTGDNYGYTF. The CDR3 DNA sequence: TGCAGCTGTAGTGGGACAGGGGATAACTATGGCTACACCTTC.

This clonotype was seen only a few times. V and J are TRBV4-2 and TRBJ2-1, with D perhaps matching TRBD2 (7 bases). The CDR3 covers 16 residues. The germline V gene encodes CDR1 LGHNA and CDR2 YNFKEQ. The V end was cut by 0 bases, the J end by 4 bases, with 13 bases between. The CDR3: CASSQDGGRGYNEQFF. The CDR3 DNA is TGTGCCAGCAGCCAAGACGGGGGGCGCGGTTACAATGAGCAGTTCTTC.

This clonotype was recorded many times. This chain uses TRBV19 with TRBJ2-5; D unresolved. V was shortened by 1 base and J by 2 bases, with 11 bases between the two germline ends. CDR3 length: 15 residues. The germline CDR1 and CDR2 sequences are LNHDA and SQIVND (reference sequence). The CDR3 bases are TGTGCCAGTAGTATAGCGAGACGTCATCAAGAGACCCAGTACTTC. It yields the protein CASSIARRHQETQYF.

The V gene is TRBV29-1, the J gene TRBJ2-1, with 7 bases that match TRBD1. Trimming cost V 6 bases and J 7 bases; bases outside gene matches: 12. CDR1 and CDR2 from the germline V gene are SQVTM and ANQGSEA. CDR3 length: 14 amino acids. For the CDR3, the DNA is TGCAGCGTCTATACAGGGGACAGAAGTAATGAGCAGTTCTTC. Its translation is CSVYTGDRSNEQFF.

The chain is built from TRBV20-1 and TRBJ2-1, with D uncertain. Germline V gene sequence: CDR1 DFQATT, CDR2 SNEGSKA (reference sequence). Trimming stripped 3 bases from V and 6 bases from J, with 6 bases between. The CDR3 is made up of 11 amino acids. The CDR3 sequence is CSARPPNEQFF. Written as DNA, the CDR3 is TGCAGTGCTAGGCCCCCCAATGAGCAGTTCTTC.

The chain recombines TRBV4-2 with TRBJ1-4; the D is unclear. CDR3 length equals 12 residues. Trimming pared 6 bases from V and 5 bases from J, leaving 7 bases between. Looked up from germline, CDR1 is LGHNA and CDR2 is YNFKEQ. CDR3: CASRLGNEKLFF. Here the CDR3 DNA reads TGTGCCAGCAGGCTGGGAAATGAAAAACTGTTTTTT.

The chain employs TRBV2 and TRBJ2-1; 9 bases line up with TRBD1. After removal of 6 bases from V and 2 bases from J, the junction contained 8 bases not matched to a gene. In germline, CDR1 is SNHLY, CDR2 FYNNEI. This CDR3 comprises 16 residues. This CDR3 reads CASSGDRARAYNEQFF. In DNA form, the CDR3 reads TGTGCCAGCAGCGGGGACAGGGCGAGGGCCTACAATGAGCAGTTCTTC.